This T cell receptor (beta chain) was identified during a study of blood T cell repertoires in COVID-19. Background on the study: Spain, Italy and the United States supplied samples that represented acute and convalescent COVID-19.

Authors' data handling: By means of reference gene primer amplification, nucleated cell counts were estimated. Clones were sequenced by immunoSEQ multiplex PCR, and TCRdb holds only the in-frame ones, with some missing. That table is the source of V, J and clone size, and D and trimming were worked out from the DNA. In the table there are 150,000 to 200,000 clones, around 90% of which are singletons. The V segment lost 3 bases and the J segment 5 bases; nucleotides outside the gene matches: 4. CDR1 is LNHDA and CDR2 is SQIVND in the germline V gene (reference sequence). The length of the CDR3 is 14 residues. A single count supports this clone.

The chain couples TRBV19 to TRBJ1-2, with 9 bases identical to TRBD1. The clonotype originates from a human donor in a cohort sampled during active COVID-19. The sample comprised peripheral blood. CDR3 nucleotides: TGTGCCAGTAGTATTACGACAGGGGGATATGGCTACACCTTC. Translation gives CASSITTGGYGYTF.